Below, one T cell receptor beta chain is given with its context. Trimming took 0 bases from V and 6 from J; bases not matched to a gene: 6. Germline V gene lookup returns CDR1 MGHDK and CDR2 SYGVNS. This CDR3 comprises 16 residues. The sample belongs to a study of blood T cell repertoires in COVID-19. Overall study: Italy, Spain and the United States were the sources of the convalescent and acute COVID-19 samples. From T cells, B-cell-depleted T cells, or PBMCs came the material, which was cDNA or gDNA.

The data were produced by immunoSEQ multiplex PCR, yet TCRdb's version contains in-frame clones alone and is incomplete. The sample consists of around 200,000 clones, around 79% of them appearing once. The TCR was taken from a man over 45 who had recovered from COVID-19. The sequencing input was peripheral blood. This chain uses TRBV25-1 with TRBJ2-3; 10 bases fit TRBD2. The CDR3 sequence: CASSEYETSGFDTQYF. CDR3 coding DNA: TGTGCCAGCAGTGAATACGAGACTAGCGGGTTTGATACGCAGTATTTT.